This T cell receptor (beta chain) was identified in a study of human T cells and chemical hapten exposure. Described time point: patch test 1, 2 weeks after DPC sensitization. The treatment is: therapeutic diphenylcyclopropenone sensitization with weekly scalp DPC. TCRdb reprocessed the RACE reads via MiXCR and lists one record per CDR3 protein. The data hold about 360,000 distinct CDR3 sequences, with roughly 4.8% observed a single time. The clonotype was recovered from a woman aged 45 to 65 with alopecia areata. Some clones in this sample may be carry-over from other donors' samples. The sequences come from whole blood, collected in connection with sensitization to the hapten diphenylcyclopropenone (DPC).

In DNA, the CDR3 is TGCAGTGCTAGATTAGAACTCAGGGAAACCTACGAGCAGTACTTC. Protein sequence: CSARLELRETYEQYF. The V and J genes are TRBV20-1 and TRBJ2-7; tentative D call: TRBD1 (5 bases). CDR3 size: 15 residues. Trimming stripped 2 bases from V and 2 bases from J, with 16 bases between. Germline CDR1 DFQATT, CDR2 SNEGSKA (reference sequence).